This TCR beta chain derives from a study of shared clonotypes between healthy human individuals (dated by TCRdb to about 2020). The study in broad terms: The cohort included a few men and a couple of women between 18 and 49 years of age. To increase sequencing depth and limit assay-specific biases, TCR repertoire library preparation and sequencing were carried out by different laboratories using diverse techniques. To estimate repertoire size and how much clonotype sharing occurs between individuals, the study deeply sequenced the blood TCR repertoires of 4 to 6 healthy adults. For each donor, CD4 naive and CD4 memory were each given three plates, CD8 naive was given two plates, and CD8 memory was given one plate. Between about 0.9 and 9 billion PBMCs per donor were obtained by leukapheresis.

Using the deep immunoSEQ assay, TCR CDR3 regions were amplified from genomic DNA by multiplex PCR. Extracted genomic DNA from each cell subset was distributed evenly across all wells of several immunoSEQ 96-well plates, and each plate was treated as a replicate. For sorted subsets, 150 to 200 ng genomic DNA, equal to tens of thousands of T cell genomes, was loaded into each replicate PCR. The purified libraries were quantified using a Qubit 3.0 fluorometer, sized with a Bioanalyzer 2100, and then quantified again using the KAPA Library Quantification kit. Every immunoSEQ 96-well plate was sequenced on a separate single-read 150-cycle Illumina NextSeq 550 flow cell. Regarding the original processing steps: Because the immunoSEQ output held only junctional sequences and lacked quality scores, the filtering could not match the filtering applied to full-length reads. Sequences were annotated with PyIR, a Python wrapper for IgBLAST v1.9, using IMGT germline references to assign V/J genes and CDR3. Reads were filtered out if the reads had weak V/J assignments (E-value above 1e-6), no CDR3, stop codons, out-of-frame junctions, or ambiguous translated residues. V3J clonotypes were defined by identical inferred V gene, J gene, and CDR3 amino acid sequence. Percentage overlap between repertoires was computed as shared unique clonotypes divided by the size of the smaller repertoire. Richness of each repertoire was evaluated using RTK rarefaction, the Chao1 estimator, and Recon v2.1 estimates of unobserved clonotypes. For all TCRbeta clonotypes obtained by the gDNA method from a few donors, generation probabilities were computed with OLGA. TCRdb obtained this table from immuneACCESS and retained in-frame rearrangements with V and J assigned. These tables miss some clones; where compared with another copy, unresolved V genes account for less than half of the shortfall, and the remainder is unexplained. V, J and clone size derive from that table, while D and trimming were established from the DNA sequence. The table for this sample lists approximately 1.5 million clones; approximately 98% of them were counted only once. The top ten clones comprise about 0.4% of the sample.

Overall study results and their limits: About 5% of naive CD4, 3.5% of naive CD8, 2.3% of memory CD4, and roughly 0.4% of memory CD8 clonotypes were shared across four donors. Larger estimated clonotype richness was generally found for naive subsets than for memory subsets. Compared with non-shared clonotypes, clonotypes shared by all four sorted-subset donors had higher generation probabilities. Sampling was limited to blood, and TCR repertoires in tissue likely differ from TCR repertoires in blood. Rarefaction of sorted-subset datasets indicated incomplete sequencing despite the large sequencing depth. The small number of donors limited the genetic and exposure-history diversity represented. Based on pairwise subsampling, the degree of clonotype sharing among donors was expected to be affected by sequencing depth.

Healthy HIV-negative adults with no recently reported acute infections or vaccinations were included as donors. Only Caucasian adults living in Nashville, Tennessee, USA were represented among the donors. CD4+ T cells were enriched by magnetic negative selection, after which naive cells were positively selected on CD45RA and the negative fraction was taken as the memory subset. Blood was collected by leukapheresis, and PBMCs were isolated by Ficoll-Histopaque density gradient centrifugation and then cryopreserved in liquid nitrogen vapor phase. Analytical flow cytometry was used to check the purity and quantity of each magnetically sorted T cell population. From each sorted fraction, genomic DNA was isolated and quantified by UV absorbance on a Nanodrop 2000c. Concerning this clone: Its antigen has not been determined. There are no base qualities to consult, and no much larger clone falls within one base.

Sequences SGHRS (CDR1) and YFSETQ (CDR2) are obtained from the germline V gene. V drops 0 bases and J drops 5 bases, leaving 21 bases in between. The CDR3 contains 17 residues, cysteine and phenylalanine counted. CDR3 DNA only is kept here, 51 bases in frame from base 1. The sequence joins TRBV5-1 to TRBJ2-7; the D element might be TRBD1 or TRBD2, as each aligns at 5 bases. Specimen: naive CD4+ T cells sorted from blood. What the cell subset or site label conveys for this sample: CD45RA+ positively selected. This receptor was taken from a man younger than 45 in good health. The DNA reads TGCGCCAGCAGCTTGGCCGCCGGGGCTACGACTCTCAACGAGCAGTACTTC. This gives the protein CASSLAAGATTLNEQYF.